The 29 T cell receptor beta chains listed next were all sequenced from one sample in a study of metastatic and nonmetastatic thyroid tumors. Using MiXCR, TCRdb reanalyzed the PCR reads. The table has 3,500 to 5,000 clones, 35% to 40% seen once; the top ten hold 37%. Ahead of thyroid surgery, no patient had received treatment of any kind. Sequenced sample: tumor tissue. All receptors come from a male donor with papillary thyroid cancer or a benign thyroid nodule (not recorded which). Some clones in this sample may be carry-over from other donors' samples.

The CDR3 loop is CATSDRLAGVNNEQFF. In nucleotides, the CDR3 is TGTGCCACCAGTGATCGCCTAGCGGGAGTAAACAATGAGCAGTTCTTC. The rearrangement joins TRBV24-1 to TRBJ2-1; 10 bases match TRBD2. Germline loops: CDR1 KGHDR, CDR2 SFDVKD. The CDR3 has 16 amino acids. The V segment lost 3 bases and the J segment 5 bases; nucleotides outside the gene matches: 6.

The chain carries TRBV9 and TRBJ1-2; TRBD1 agrees at 10 bases. The ends lost 2 bases at V and 2 bases at J; junction bases unmatched: 9. Germline values: CDR1 SGDLS, CDR2 YYNGEE. The CDR3 totals 17 residues. The CDR3 sequence is CASSVHQTGGDNYGYTF. Here the CDR3 DNA reads TGTGCCAGCAGCGTCCACCAGACAGGGGGCGACAACTATGGCTACACCTTC.

The V and J genes are TRBV6-1 and TRBJ2-7; D unclear. Trimming removed 7 bases from V and 7 bases from J, with 11 bases in between. The germline gives CDR1 MNHNS, CDR2 SASEGT. The CDR3 loop spans 11 amino acids. The CDR3 nucleotides read TGTGCCAGCAAGGGCGAAGGGGAGCAGTACTTC. This gives the protein CASKGEGEQYF.

The chain joins TRBV7-2 to TRBJ1-2, with 10 positions matching TRBD1. CDR3 length: 13 residues. Trimming cost V 4 bases and J 10 bases; bases outside gene matches: 6. Germline V gene data show CDR1 as SGHTA and CDR2 as FQGNSA. The CDR3 DNA follows: TGTGCCAGCAGCTCCGGGACAGGGGATTACTACACCTTC. Residues: CASSSGTGDYYTF.

V and J are TRBV11-2 and TRBJ2-2, with 9 bases fitting TRBD1. With 3 bases clipped from V and 1 base from J, the junction kept 0 bases outside the gene matches. Germline lookup yields CDR1 SGHAT and CDR2 FQNNGV. CDR3 size: 15 residues. The CDR3 nucleotides read TGTGCCAGCAGCTTGGGACAGGGGAACACCGGGGAGCTGTTTTTT. Translation gives CASSLGQGNTGELFF.

The chain employs TRBV19 and TRBJ2-7, with D perhaps given as TRBD1 or TRBD2 (5 bases each). Trimming pared 2 bases from V and 3 bases from J, leaving 8 bases between. The CDR3 length is 13 residues. From germline, CDR1 is LNHDA and CDR2 SQIVND (reference sequence). CDR3: CASSIRDLYEQYF. DNA for the CDR3: TGTGCCAGTAGTATAAGGGACCTCTACGAGCAGTACTTC.

Relative to its sample, this clone is large. This chain links TRBV7-8 with TRBJ2-7, with D possibly TRBD1 on 6 matching bases. Germline V gene sequence: CDR1 SGHVS, CDR2 FQNEAQ. Trimming pared 7 bases from V and 7 bases from J, leaving 20 bases between. The CDR3 totals 14 residues. The CDR3 sequence: CASNPEAGVVEQYF. The DNA of the CDR3 is TGTGCCAGCAACCCTGAGGCAGGGGTGGTGGAGCAGTACTTC.

Within the sample, this clone is large. V and J are TRBV12-3 or TRBV12-4 and TRBJ1-1; D remains ambiguous. With 7 bases removed from V and 3 bases from J, the gap between germline ends came to 15 bases. The CDR3 has 14 residues. This chain's CDR3 is CASNPSGFYTEAFF. The DNA of the CDR3 is TGTGCCAGCAACCCATCGGGGTTTTACACTGAAGCTTTCTTT.

This clone was picked up a small number of times. The chain is built from TRBV19 and TRBJ1-2; 7 bases are shared with TRBD1. This CDR3 comprises 14 residues. The J segment lost 6 bases and the V segment lost 4 bases, leaving 8 bases of the junction unmatched. Germline assignment: CDR1 LNHDA and CDR2 SQIVND (reference sequence). CDR3 coding DNA: TGTGCCAGTAGTACAGGACAGGCCCGCAATGGCTACACCTTC. It codes for CASSTGQARNGYTF.

The gene calls are TRBV10-3 and TRBJ2-4; 8 nucleotides agree with TRBD2. Looked up from germline, CDR1 is ENHRY and CDR2 is SYGVKD. The CDR3 has 13 amino acids. After removal of 9 bases from V and 4 bases from J, the junction contained 5 bases not matched to a gene. CDR3 region: CAIAGEGKNIQYF. The CDR3 coding sequence is TGTGCCATAGCGGGAGAGGGAAAAAACATTCAGTACTTC.

This clone was seen a handful of times. The genes are TRBV19 and TRBJ1-5, with D possibly matching TRBD1 (6 bases). V lost 7 bases to trimming and J lost 7 bases, with 17 bases between them. CDR1 LNHDA and CDR2 SQIVND come from the germline V gene (reference sequence). The CDR3 length is 14 residues. The CDR3 DNA reads as TGTGCCAGTACCACCCCGGGGGGGCGGCAGCCCCAGCATTTT. This gives the protein CASTTPGGRQPQHF.

This chain uses TRBV6-6 with TRBJ2-7; no clear D gene. The germline V gene encodes CDR1 MNHNY and CDR2 SVGAGI (reference sequence). The CDR3 has 13 amino acids. The ends were cut back, 0 bases at V and 3 bases at J, with 6 bases in the middle. This CDR3 is CASSYSLSYEQYF. For the CDR3, the DNA is TGTGCCAGCAGTTACTCGTTAAGCTACGAGCAGTACTTC.

This clone counts as large. The V and J genes are TRBV6-1 and TRBJ1-2; 7 positions agree with TRBD1. The CDR3 spans 17 residues. The V gene end was trimmed by 7 bases and the J gene end by 1 base; junction bases not matched to a gene: 15. The germline V gene has CDR1 MNHNS and CDR2 SASEGT. The CDR3 protein is CASKNRQGGNFNYGYTF. CDR3 DNA sequence: TGTGCCAGCAAGAACCGACAGGGAGGAAACTTTAACTATGGCTACACCTTC.

This chain uses TRBV19 with TRBJ2-3; maybe TRBD2 (7 bases). Trimming took 5 bases from V and 4 from J, leaving 19 bases between them. The germline V gene encodes CDR1 LNHDA and CDR2 SQIVND (reference sequence). This CDR3 is 16 amino acids long. CDR3 coding DNA: TGTGCCAGTAGTCCTAGGGGGGGGCATGTTGCAGATACGCAGTATTTT. This codes for CASSPRGGHVADTQYF. Full variable domain (outside the CDR3, taken from reference TRBV19 and TRBJ2-3): DGGITQSPKYLFRKEGQNVTLSCEQNLNHDAMYWYRQDPGQGLRLIYYSQIVNDFQKGDIAEGYSVSREKKESFPLTVTSAQKNPTAFYLCASSPRGGHVADTQYFGPGTRLTVL.

The chain links TRBV7-3 to TRBJ1-1, with D possibly being TRBD1 (5 bases). In germline, CDR1 is SGHTA, CDR2 FQGTGA. The V and J ends lost 3 bases and 5 bases respectively, with 13 bases between them. The CDR3 spans 14 residues. Here the CDR3 reads CASSFMTAPTEAFF. In nucleotides, the CDR3 is TGTGCCAGCAGCTTCATGACAGCGCCGACTGAAGCTTTCTTT.

The chain has TRBV7-9 and TRBJ2-3; 8 bases agree with TRBD2. This CDR3 is 14 amino acids long. The V gene end was trimmed by 8 bases and the J gene end by 1 base; junction bases not matched to a gene: 5. In germline, CDR1 is SEHNR, CDR2 FQNEAQ (reference sequence). CDR3 nucleotides: TGTGCCAGCTCTAAAGCGGGGGGCACAGATACGCAGTATTTT. Protein product: CASSKAGGTDTQYF.

The J gene is TRBJ2-1, the V gene TRBV28; 12 nucleotides align to TRBD2. Germline V gene data show CDR1 as MDHEN and CDR2 as SYDVKM. The CDR3 has 19 residues. J was trimmed by 10 bases and V by 4 bases; bases with no gene match: 20. The CDR3 spells CASSSPGLAGGRRDIEQFF. The DNA for the CDR3 is TGTGCCAGCAGTTCACCGGGACTAGCGGGCGGGCGCCGAGACATCGAGCAGTTCTTC.

J is TRBJ1-1 and V is TRBV6-1; D is possibly TRBD1 (6 bases). Per germline, CDR1 MNHNS and CDR2 SASEGT. V was clipped by 7 bases and J by 7 bases, with 16 bases between them. The CDR3 covers 13 residues. The CDR3 reads CASIDQGSSEAFF. The DNA of the CDR3 is TGTGCCAGCATTGACCAGGGGAGCAGTGAAGCTTTCTTT.

The chain has TRBV9 and TRBJ2-2; TRBD1 aligns across 7 bases. The CDR3 contains 14 residues. The germline gives CDR1 SGDLS, CDR2 YYNGEE. Trimming took 4 bases from V and 3 from J; bases not matched to a gene: 3. As DNA, the CDR3 is TGTGCCAGCAGCTTAGGACAGGACACCGGGGAGCTGTTTTTT. It yields the protein CASSLGQDTGELFF.

This clone was found a few times. This chain joins TRBV10-1 and TRBJ2-7, with D tentatively TRBD1 or TRBD2 (5 bases each). The CDR3 has 13 residues. Germline V gene lookup returns CDR1 WNHNN and CDR2 SYGVQD (reference sequence). The ends were cut back, 4 bases at V and 2 bases at J, with 9 bases in the middle. The CDR3 is CASSAGTPYEQYF. DNA for the CDR3: TGCGCCAGCAGTGCCGGGACGCCCTACGAGCAGTACTTC.

This chain joins TRBV2 and TRBJ1-2; D gene ambiguous. Germline V lookup: CDR1 SNHLY, CDR2 FYNNEI. The germline V and J ends were trimmed by 4 bases and 5 bases, with 8 bases remaining between them. The CDR3 consists of 12 residues. The CDR3 loop is CASSGVTYGYTF. CDR3 nucleotides: TGTGCCAGCAGTGGGGTCACGTATGGCTACACCTTC.

This chain connects TRBV6-1 to TRBJ2-7; 7 nucleotides agree with TRBD1. Germline-derived CDR1 and CDR2 are MNHNS and SASEGT. The length of the CDR3 is 15 residues. With V trimmed by 7 bases and J by 2 bases, 11 bases remained unmatched. The CDR3 here is CASNESQGWPYEQYF. The CDR3 DNA reads as TGTGCCAGCAACGAATCACAGGGGTGGCCCTACGAGCAGTACTTC.

This clone was seen a few times. The rearrangement uses TRBV6-2 or TRBV6-3 and TRBJ1-2, with 7 bases matching TRBD1. CDR3 length: 13 residues. Germline values: CDR1 MNHEY, CDR2 SVGEGT. The ends lost 6 bases at V and 8 bases at J; junction bases unmatched: 9. CDR3: CASSRDRARGYTF. DNA for the CDR3: TGTGCCAGCAGCCGGGACAGAGCCCGCGGCTACACCTTC.

This chain joins TRBV5-6 and TRBJ2-1; D unresolved. CDR3 length: 11 residues. The germline V gene encodes CDR1 SGHDT and CDR2 YYEEEE. The V end lost 0 bases, the J end lost 11 bases, and 6 bases lay between the germline ends. CDR3 amino acids: CASSLGTQQFF. The CDR3 bases are TGTGCCAGCAGCTTGGGTACTCAGCAGTTCTTC.

This clone was counted only a few times. This chain connects TRBV6-1 to TRBJ1-2; a possible D gene is TRBD1 (5 bases). V shed 6 bases and J shed 7 bases, with 18 bases lying between them. Per the germline V gene, CDR1 is MNHNS and CDR2 is SASEGT. This CDR3 is built from 14 residues. CDR3 amino acids: CASSPGTDYGGYTF. The CDR3 DNA reads as TGTGCCAGCAGCCCCGGGACGGATTATGGTGGCTACACCTTC.

The rearrangement uses TRBV6-4 and TRBJ2-1; TRBD2 aligns across 14 bases. CDR3 length: 15 amino acids. Per germline, CDR1 MRHNA and CDR2 SNTAGT. Germline trimming cut 5 bases from V and 7 bases from J; bases unmatched to any gene: 4. CDR3 sequence: CASSRLAGGLNEQFF. DNA of the CDR3: TGTGCCAGCAGTAGACTAGCGGGAGGGCTAAATGAGCAGTTCTTC.

This chain's CDR3 is CASSAGPSEDTEAFF. The CDR3 region has the DNA TGTGCCAGCAGCGCCGGACCCTCCGAGGACACTGAAGCTTTCTTT. The chain links TRBV9 to TRBJ1-1; D unresolved. Deletions cut 3 bases from V and 3 bases from J, with 15 bases between. The CDR3 contains 15 residues. Germline values: CDR1 SGDLS, CDR2 YYNGEE.

In this sample, this clone turned up a few times. The rearrangement joins TRBV6-1 to TRBJ1-2, with D maybe TRBD1 (5 bases). The CDR3 length is 13 residues. V was shortened by 8 bases and J by 6 bases, with 16 bases between the two germline ends. The germline V gene encodes CDR1 MNHNS and CDR2 SASEGT. Here the CDR3 reads CASSGRGGDGYTF. In DNA, the CDR3 is TGTGCCAGCTCCGGACGGGGGGGAGATGGCTACACCTTC.

This clone was seen a few times. The chain has TRBV27 and TRBJ1-2, with 7 bases identical to TRBD1. The CDR3 sequence is 13 residues long. CDR1 is MNHEY, CDR2 SMNVEV, per germline (reference sequence). V dropped 5 bases and J dropped 5; count of bases not matched to a gene: 5. The CDR3 sequence is CASSTGTEYGYTF. CDR3 nucleotides: TGTGCCAGCAGTACCGGGACAGAATATGGCTACACCTTC.